These T cell receptor beta chains were read from a single sample in a study of T cells in Graves' hyperthyroidism and ophthalmopathy. TCRdb analysed the multiplex PCR reads with MiXCR anew, one entry per CDR3 protein. The sample lists under 650,000 distinct CDR3 sequences, 15% to 20% occurring once. Sequencing used blood. The source of these receptors is a woman aged 25 to 39 with Graves' hyperthyroidism. Each CDR3 is given with its conserved first and last residue. Each record gives: D gene, clone size, V gene, J gene, CDR3 protein, CDR3 DNA. D genes are given only for firm matches. Clone size, where shown, is once, few, many, or a class for clones that have expanded.

d_gene: -; abundance: -; v_gene: TRBV28; j_gene: TRBJ2-3; CDR3aa: CASNSSGIGSEGADTQYF; CDR3nt: TGTGCCAGCAATTCCTCCGGGATCGGCTCCGAAGGGGCAGATACGCAGTATTTT
d_gene: -; abundance: -; v_gene: TRBV6-2/TRBV6-3; j_gene: TRBJ2-7; CDR3aa: CASSYGIGTGEQYF; CDR3nt: TGTGCCAGCAGTTATGGTATAGGGACGGGTGAGCAGTACTTC
d_gene: -; abundance: few; v_gene: TRBV20-1; j_gene: TRBJ1-5; CDR3aa: CSASPHRSYSNQPQHF; CDR3nt: TGCAGTGCTAGTCCTCATCGGAGTTATAGCAATCAGCCCCAGCATTTT
d_gene: TRBD1; abundance: -; v_gene: TRBV6-1; j_gene: TRBJ1-3; CDR3aa: CASSELPGQGGDTIYF; CDR3nt: TGTGCCAGCAGTGAGCTACCGGGACAGGGGGGAGACACCATATATTTT
d_gene: TRBD2; abundance: many; v_gene: TRBV11-3; j_gene: TRBJ2-1; CDR3aa: CASSVFGLATYNEQFF; CDR3nt: TGTGCCAGCAGCGTCTTCGGACTAGCGACCTACAATGAGCAGTTCTTC
d_gene: -; abundance: -; v_gene: TRBV19; j_gene: TRBJ1-5; CDR3aa: CASSMQGGQPQHF; CDR3nt: TGTGCCAGTAGTATGCAGGGCGGTCAGCCCCAGCATTTT
d_gene: TRBD1; abundance: few; v_gene: TRBV27; j_gene: TRBJ1-5; CDR3aa: CASSALQGNQPQHF; CDR3nt: TGTGCCAGCAGTGCCTTACAGGGGAATCAGCCCCAGCATTTT
d_gene: -; abundance: many; v_gene: TRBV3-1; j_gene: TRBJ2-1; CDR3aa: CASSPSPGTFSYNEQFF; CDR3nt: TGTGCCAGCAGCCCCTCCCCCGGCACCTTCTCCTACAATGAGCAGTTCTTC
d_gene: TRBD1; abundance: many; v_gene: TRBV29-1; j_gene: TRBJ2-5; CDR3aa: CSVVAQGAAQYF; CDR3nt: TGCAGCGTTGTGGCCCAGGGGGCCGCTCAGTACTTC
d_gene: -; abundance: many; v_gene: TRBV5-1; j_gene: TRBJ1-1; CDR3aa: CASFPFIDATEAFF; CDR3nt: TGCGCCAGCTTTCCTTTTATCGACGCCACTGAAGCTTTCTTT
d_gene: -; abundance: many; v_gene: TRBV28; j_gene: TRBJ2-3; CDR3aa: CASESGTDTQYF; CDR3nt: TGTGCCAGTGAGAGTGGCACAGATACGCAGTATTTT
d_gene: -; abundance: many; v_gene: TRBV27; j_gene: TRBJ2-1; CDR3aa: CASSLQGSSYNEQFF; CDR3nt: TGTGCCAGCAGTTTACAGGGGAGTTCCTACAATGAGCAGTTCTTC
d_gene: TRBD2; abundance: -; v_gene: TRBV4-1; j_gene: TRBJ2-1; CDR3aa: CASSQWGGPYNEQFF; CDR3nt: TGCGCCAGCAGCCAGTGGGGAGGGCCCTACAATGAGCAGTTCTTC
d_gene: -; abundance: many; v_gene: TRBV20-1; j_gene: TRBJ1-1; CDR3aa: CSARDYTNTEAFF; CDR3nt: TGCAGTGCTAGAGATTACACGAACACTGAAGCTTTCTTT
d_gene: TRBD2; abundance: many; v_gene: TRBV11-2; j_gene: TRBJ2-1; CDR3aa: CASSRLAYYSYNEQFF; CDR3nt: TGTGCCAGCAGCAGACTAGCGTACTACTCCTACAATGAGCAGTTCTTC
d_gene: TRBD1; abundance: few; v_gene: TRBV24-1; j_gene: TRBJ2-5; CDR3aa: CATSDRQGWETQYF; CDR3nt: TGTGCCACCAGTGACAGACAGGGGTGGGAGACCCAGTACTTC
d_gene: -; abundance: -; v_gene: TRBV7-2; j_gene: TRBJ1-5; CDR3aa: CASSHLGDFGNQPQHF; CDR3nt: TGTGCCAGCAGCCACTTGGGGGATTTTGGCAATCAGCCCCAGCATTTT
d_gene: TRBD2; abundance: few; v_gene: TRBV4-1; j_gene: TRBJ2-7; CDR3aa: CASSSLSSGRWAEQYF; CDR3nt: TGCGCCAGCAGCTCTCTTTCCAGCGGGAGATGGGCCGAGCAGTACTTC
d_gene: -; abundance: many; v_gene: TRBV25-1; j_gene: TRBJ2-7; CDR3aa: CASSGHQEYEQYF; CDR3nt: TGTGCCAGCAGTGGACATCAGGAATACGAGCAGTACTTC
d_gene: TRBD2; abundance: few; v_gene: TRBV5-1; j_gene: TRBJ2-3; CDR3aa: CASSHGTSRDTQYF; CDR3nt: TGCGCCAGCAGCCACGGGACTAGCAGGGATACGCAGTATTTT
d_gene: -; abundance: few; v_gene: TRBV19; j_gene: TRBJ1-5; CDR3aa: CASSMYGPHQPQHF; CDR3nt: TGTGCCAGTAGTATGTATGGCCCCCATCAGCCCCAGCATTTT
d_gene: -; abundance: many; v_gene: TRBV5-5; j_gene: TRBJ2-1; CDR3aa: CASTHRGVSYNEQFF; CDR3nt: TGTGCCAGCACCCACCGGGGAGTGTCCTACAATGAGCAGTTCTTC
d_gene: -; abundance: many; v_gene: TRBV7-2; j_gene: TRBJ2-1; CDR3aa: CASSLVASSYNEQFF; CDR3nt: TGTGCCAGCAGCCTAGTAGCGAGCTCCTACAATGAGCAGTTCTTC
d_gene: TRBD2; abundance: -; v_gene: TRBV4-1; j_gene: TRBJ2-1; CDR3aa: CASSPRTSGSKNEQFF; CDR3nt: TGCGCCAGCAGCCCTCGGACTAGCGGGAGTAAGAATGAGCAGTTCTTC
d_gene: TRBD1; abundance: few; v_gene: TRBV2; j_gene: TRBJ1-5; CDR3aa: CASSLLQGGKVQHF; CDR3nt: TGTGCCAGCAGTTTACTTCAGGGGGGAAAGGTCCAGCATTTT
d_gene: TRBD1; abundance: -; v_gene: TRBV19; j_gene: TRBJ2-7; CDR3aa: CASGTGGFSYEQYF; CDR3nt: TGTGCCAGTGGGACAGGGGGCTTTTCCTACGAGCAGTACTTC
d_gene: -; abundance: -; v_gene: TRBV19; j_gene: TRBJ1-5; CDR3aa: CASSVVESNQPQHF; CDR3nt: TGTGCCAGTAGCGTAGTTGAAAGCAATCAGCCCCAGCATTTT
d_gene: -; abundance: few; v_gene: TRBV20-1; j_gene: TRBJ2-1; CDR3aa: CSAKGLKAAYYNEQFF; CDR3nt: TGCAGTGCTAAGGGCCTAAAAGCCGCCTACTACAATGAGCAGTTCTTC
d_gene: -; abundance: -; v_gene: TRBV5-4; j_gene: TRBJ2-7; CDR3aa: CASSPQETYEQYF; CDR3nt: TGTGCCAGCAGCCCCCAGGAAACCTACGAGCAGTACTTC
d_gene: -; abundance: many; v_gene: TRBV28; j_gene: TRBJ2-7; CDR3aa: CASSLQREQYF; CDR3nt: TGTGCCAGCAGTCTACAACGGGAGCAGTACTTC
d_gene: TRBD1; abundance: many; v_gene: TRBV11-2; j_gene: TRBJ2-5; CDR3aa: CASSLDQTGETQYF; CDR3nt: TGTGCCAGCAGCTTAGACCAGACAGGGGAGACCCAGTACTTC
d_gene: -; abundance: -; v_gene: TRBV29-1; j_gene: TRBJ2-3; CDR3aa: CSASRADTQYF; CDR3nt: TGCAGCGCCAGTAGGGCAGATACGCAGTATTTT
d_gene: TRBD1; abundance: -; v_gene: TRBV19; j_gene: TRBJ2-7; CDR3aa: CASSSGQGHPEQYF; CDR3nt: TGTGCCAGTAGTAGCGGACAGGGACACCCCGAGCAGTACTTC
d_gene: -; abundance: -; v_gene: TRBV10-3; j_gene: TRBJ2-5; CDR3aa: CAISEPGVDETQYF; CDR3nt: TGTGCCATCAGTGAGCCAGGGGTCGACGAGACCCAGTACTTC
d_gene: -; abundance: few; v_gene: TRBV12-3/TRBV12-4; j_gene: TRBJ2-1; CDR3aa: CANSLVAGELVPHEQFF; CDR3nt: TGTGCCAACAGTTTAGTCGCAGGTGAACTAGTCCCACATGAGCAGTTCTTC
d_gene: -; abundance: few; v_gene: TRBV3-2; j_gene: TRBJ2-3; CDR3aa: CASSPSCPWRSPDTQYF; CDR3nt: TGTGCCAGCAGCCCATCGTGCCCATGGAGGTCCCCAGATACGCAGTATTTT
d_gene: -; abundance: many; v_gene: TRBV2; j_gene: TRBJ2-7; CDR3aa: CASSESGEQYF; CDR3nt: TGTGCCAGCAGTGAAAGTGGTGAGCAGTACTTC
d_gene: -; abundance: many; v_gene: TRBV2; j_gene: TRBJ1-1; CDR3aa: CASREGHLNTEAFF; CDR3nt: TGTGCCAGCAGGGAGGGACACCTGAACACTGAAGCTTTCTTT
d_gene: -; abundance: -; v_gene: TRBV19; j_gene: TRBJ2-1; CDR3aa: CASSIDRRLGEQFF; CDR3nt: TGTGCCAGTAGTATAGATCGACGTCTGGGTGAGCAGTTCTTC
d_gene: TRBD1; abundance: -; v_gene: TRBV9; j_gene: TRBJ1-1; CDR3aa: CASSVRTGGVEAFF; CDR3nt: TGTGCCAGCAGCGTTCGGACAGGGGGTGTTGAGGCTTTCTTT
d_gene: -; abundance: -; v_gene: TRBV27; j_gene: TRBJ2-5; CDR3aa: CASSEPAGLQETQYF; CDR3nt: TGTGCCAGCAGTGAACCCGCAGGGCTCCAAGAGACCCAGTACTTC
d_gene: -; abundance: few; v_gene: TRBV30; j_gene: TRBJ1-5; CDR3aa: CAWSRANNQPQHF; CDR3nt: TGTGCCTGGAGCCGGGCCAATAATCAGCCCCAGCATTTT
d_gene: -; abundance: -; v_gene: TRBV20-1; j_gene: TRBJ1-2; CDR3aa: CSAEGGKDGNYGYTF; CDR3nt: TGCAGTGCTGAGGGGGGAAAAGATGGGAACTATGGCTACACCTTC
d_gene: TRBD2; abundance: many; v_gene: TRBV28; j_gene: TRBJ2-3; CDR3aa: CASSLPAAGVVDTQYF; CDR3nt: TGTGCCAGCAGTCTACCCGCAGCGGGAGTGGTAGATACGCAGTATTTT
d_gene: -; abundance: many; v_gene: TRBV27; j_gene: TRBJ2-6; CDR3aa: CASRSLAVSGANVLTF; CDR3nt: TGTGCCAGCAGATCTTTAGCGGTCTCTGGGGCCAACGTCCTGACTTTC
d_gene: -; abundance: many; v_gene: TRBV30; j_gene: TRBJ1-1; CDR3aa: CAWSVRTGNEAFF; CDR3nt: TGTGCCTGGAGTGTACGGACGGGGAATGAAGCTTTCTTT
d_gene: -; abundance: few; v_gene: TRBV7-9; j_gene: TRBJ1-3; CDR3aa: CASSPKSPFSGNTIYF; CDR3nt: TGTGCCAGCAGCCCCAAGAGCCCCTTTTCTGGAAACACCATATATTTT
d_gene: TRBD2; abundance: -; v_gene: TRBV7-2; j_gene: TRBJ2-4; CDR3aa: CASSLACTSGKGYIQYF; CDR3nt: TGTGCCAGCAGCTTAGCCTGCACTAGCGGGAAGGGATACATTCAGTACTTC
d_gene: TRBD1; abundance: many; v_gene: TRBV30; j_gene: TRBJ1-4; CDR3aa: CAWSHDREGEKLFF; CDR3nt: TGTGCCTGGAGCCACGACAGGGAAGGCGAAAAACTGTTTTTT
d_gene: -; abundance: -; v_gene: TRBV5-1; j_gene: TRBJ2-3; CDR3aa: CASSLAGGRDNTQYF; CDR3nt: TGCGCCAGCAGCTTGGCCGGGGGACGGGACAATACGCAGTATTTT
d_gene: TRBD2; abundance: few; v_gene: TRBV29-1; j_gene: TRBJ2-1; CDR3aa: CSVDETSGRRDEQFF; CDR3nt: TGCAGCGTTGATGAGACTAGCGGTCGGAGGGATGAGCAGTTCTTC